This T cell receptor (beta chain) stems from a study of Graves' ophthalmopathy and Graves' hyperthyroidism. RNA served as the template for amplifying TCR beta CDR3 regions. RT-PCR was first run with HTBI primers, then multiplex PCR in a second round. TCRdb re-analysed the multiplex PCR reads in MiXCR, keeping a single row per CDR3 protein. Among about 160,000 distinct CDR3 sequences listed, roughly two fifths were seen once. The CDR3 totals 16 residues. V was clipped by 3 bases and J by 4 bases; unmatched bases: 12. Germline assignment: CDR1 LGHNT and CDR2 FRNRAP. This clonotype has ten or more counts.

The sequence was obtained from a woman aged 40-49 years with Graves' ophthalmopathy. Input material: peripheral blood. V usage is TRBV12-5 and J usage is TRBJ2-7; 7 bases align to TRBD1. The CDR3 nucleotides read TGTGCTAGTGGTTTAAGTTCCGGGACAGTGCTTTACGAGCAGTACTTC. This sequence encodes CASGLSSGTVLYEQYF.